The rows below give T cell receptor beta chains drawn from one sample of a study of blood T cell repertoires in COVID-19. This table comes from immunoSEQ multiplex PCR, and its TCRdb copy is limited to in-frame clones, with some not included. This sample has about 130,000 clones, with around 81% found just once. The sample comprised peripheral blood. Every receptor here comes from a human donor in a cohort sampled during active COVID-19. Both conserved end residues are part of each CDR3. The D gene is left open where the match is weak. Rows give clone size only sometimes, using once, few, many, or a class for an expanded clone.

TRBV18	TRBJ1-2	.	TRBD1	CASSSGTGGGYTF	TGTGCCAGCTCCAGCGGGACAGGGGGCGGCTACACCTTC
TRBV5-5	TRBJ2-7	.	TRBD1	CASSGTVLSSYEQYF	TGTGCCAGCAGCGGGACAGTTCTTAGCTCCTACGAGCAGTACTTC
TRBV11-3	TRBJ1-1	.	.	CASSFAGTNTEAFF	TGTGCCAGCAGCTTCGCGGGGACGAACACTGAAGCTTTCTTT
TRBV7-8	TRBJ1-6	once	TRBD1	CASSHDRGRSPLHF	TGTGCCAGCAGCCACGACAGGGGACGTTCACCCCTCCACTTT
TRBV5-1	TRBJ2-2	.	TRBD1	CASSFSGTGGTGELFF	TGCGCCAGCAGCTTTTCCGGGACAGGGGGAACCGGGGAGCTGTTTTTT
TRBV19	TRBJ1-2	.	.	CASSTTRTSRYGYTF	TGTGCCAGTAGTACCACCCGGACATCCCGATATGGCTACACCTTC
TRBV10-3	TRBJ2-2	.	TRBD2	CAISGTSGGAIGTGELFF	TGTGCCATCAGTGGGACTAGCGGGGGGGCGATCGGCACCGGGGAGCTGTTTTTT
TRBV5-1	TRBJ2-7	.	TRBD2	CASSSTSGGEQYF	TGCGCCAGCAGCAGTACTAGCGGGGGGGAGCAGTACTTC
TRBV2	TRBJ1-4	.	TRBD1	CASSPDRGGNEKLFF	TGTGCCAGCAGCCCCGACAGGGGAGGTAATGAAAAACTGTTTTTT
TRBV5-4	TRBJ1-1	.	.	CASSWGGNEAFF	TGTGCCAGCAGCTGGGGGGGCAATGAAGCTTTCTTT
TRBV27	TRBJ2-7	.	TRBD1	CASSFRPGQGFNEQYF	TGTGCCAGCAGTTTCCGACCGGGACAGGGGTTCAACGAGCAGTACTTC
TRBV19	TRBJ1-1	.	.	CASSATMDTEAFF	TGTGCCAGTAGTGCTACCATGGACACTGAAGCTTTCTTT
TRBV18	TRBJ1-4	.	TRBD1	CASSDRADEKLFF	TGTGCCAGCTCTGACAGGGCGGATGAAAAACTGTTTTTT
TRBV21-1	TRBJ2-7	.	.	CASSKLGRDNEQYF	TGTGCCAGCAGCAAACTGGGCAGGGATAACGAGCAGTACTTC
TRBV9	TRBJ1-1	.	.	CASSVGGPEAFF	TGTGCCAGCAGCGTCGGGGGACCTGAAGCTTTCTTT
TRBV6-5	TRBJ1-4	.	.	CASSYSKTTAPGKLFF	TGTGCCAGCAGTTATAGTAAGACGACAGCCCCCGGAAAACTGTTTTTT
TRBV7-8	TRBJ1-4	few	TRBD1	CASSYRTGFEKLFF	TGTGCCAGCAGCTATCGGACAGGGTTTGAAAAACTGTTTTTT
TRBV4-1	TRBJ1-1	.	TRBD1	CASSPGQLNTEAFF	TGCGCCAGCAGCCCGGGACAGCTGAACACTGAAGCTTTCTTT
TRBV19	TRBJ1-2	.	.	CASSIDRRYGYTF	TGTGCCAGTAGTATCGACAGGAGGTATGGCTACACCTTC
TRBV6-6	TRBJ2-2	.	TRBD1	CASSRDRGSTGELFF	TGTGCCAGCAGCAGGGACAGGGGGAGCACCGGGGAGCTGTTTTTT
TRBV7-8	TRBJ1-2	.	TRBD1	CASSLAGGQDPGYTF	TGTGCCAGCAGCTTAGCCGGGGGACAGGACCCTGGCTACACCTTC
TRBV2	TRBJ1-2	.	TRBD1	CASSETGGYGYTF	TGTGCCAGCAGTGAAACAGGGGGTTATGGCTACACCTTC
TRBV5-6	TRBJ1-4	.	TRBD1	CASSTTGTGHEKLFF	TGTGCCAGCAGCACGACCGGGACAGGGCACGAAAAACTGTTTTTT
TRBV6-4	TRBJ2-3	.	.	CASSPTGVESTDTQYF	TGTGCCAGCAGTCCAACGGGGGTGGAAAGCACAGATACGCAGTATTTT
TRBV7-9	TRBJ2-3	.	TRBD1	CASSFGTGKTDTQYF	TGTGCCAGCAGCTTTGGGACAGGGAAAACAGATACGCAGTATTTT
TRBV29-1	TRBJ2-3	.	TRBD1	CSLDRPGSTDTQYF	TGCAGCCTGGACAGGCCAGGGAGCACAGATACGCAGTATTTT
TRBV7-9	TRBJ1-2	.	TRBD1	CASSLLGQGYNYGYTF	TGTGCCAGCAGCTTATTGGGACAGGGATATAACTATGGCTACACCTTC
TRBV10-3	TRBJ2-3	.	.	CAISAGDTQYF	TGTGCCATCAGTGCAGGGGATACGCAGTATTTT
TRBV2	TRBJ2-7	.	TRBD2	CASSVERGSSYEQYF	TGTGCCAGCAGTGTTGAGCGGGGAAGCTCCTACGAGCAGTACTTC
TRBV7-9	TRBJ2-5	once	.	CASSAVSDSSGTQYF	TGTGCCAGCAGCGCCGTGAGCGATAGTAGTGGGACCCAGTACTTC
TRBV6-1	TRBJ1-1	.	TRBD1	CASSEAPGGLMNTEAFF	TGTGCCAGCAGTGAAGCCCCAGGGGGCTTGATGAACACTGAAGCTTTCTTT
TRBV28	TRBJ1-6	.	.	CASTGVLSSPLHF	TGTGCCAGCACAGGGGTTCTCTCTTCACCCCTCCACTTT
TRBV30	TRBJ2-3	.	TRBD2	CAWSIAGVADTQYF	TGTGCCTGGAGTATAGCGGGGGTGGCAGATACGCAGTATTTT
TRBV10-3	TRBJ2-7	.	TRBD2	CAISGTGGAAEQYF	TGTGCCATCAGTGGGACCGGGGGGGCAGCCGAGCAGTACTTC
TRBV25-1	TRBJ1-2	.	.	CASSRGGGYTF	TGTGCCAGCAGTCGGGGGGGAGGCTACACCTTC
TRBV28	TRBJ1-4	.	.	CASSFGGDEKLFF	TGTGCCAGCAGTTTCGGGGGAGATGAAAAACTGTTTTTT
TRBV30	TRBJ1-5	.	.	CAWSSGANQPQHF	TGTGCCTGGAGTTCAGGGGCCAATCAGCCCCAGCATTTT
TRBV3-1/TRBV3-2	TRBJ2-7	.	TRBD2	CASSQGGAGGSYEQYF	TGTGCCAGCAGCCAAGGGGGAGCGGGGGGTTCCTACGAGCAGTACTTC
TRBV20-1	TRBJ2-1	.	TRBD2	CSASSPSGASGEQFF	TGCAGTGCTAGTAGTCCTAGCGGGGCCTCAGGGGAGCAGTTCTTC
TRBV6-6	TRBJ2-1	.	.	CASRSGSSSYNEQFF	TGTGCCAGCAGAAGCGGGTCTAGCTCCTACAATGAGCAGTTCTTC
TRBV5-4	TRBJ1-2	.	.	CASSRMGGSAYGYTF	TGTGCCAGCAGCCGGATGGGGGGTTCCGCCTATGGCTACACCTTC
TRBV6-5	TRBJ1-2	.	TRBD1	CASSYGGQGDYGYTF	TGTGCCAGCAGTTACGGTGGACAGGGGGACTATGGCTACACCTTC
TRBV28	TRBJ2-5	.	.	CASSFPIVGPQETQYF	TGTGCCAGCAGTTTCCCTATAGTGGGGCCCCAAGAGACCCAGTACTTC
TRBV9	TRBJ1-3	.	.	CASSVYSGGFSGNTIYF	TGTGCCAGCAGCGTCTATTCCGGGGGTTTCTCTGGAAACACCATATATTTT
TRBV2	TRBJ2-7	.	TRBD1	CASSGGQGRPNVEQYF	TGTGCCAGCAGTGGGGGACAGGGAAGGCCAAATGTCGAGCAGTACTTC
TRBV19	TRBJ2-1	once	TRBD2	CASSIGQTSGGDEQFF	TGTGCCAGTAGTATAGGTCAGACTAGCGGGGGGGATGAGCAGTTCTTC
TRBV3-1/TRBV3-2	TRBJ2-2	.	.	CARSQGGGGRTGELFF	TGTGCCCGCAGCCAAGGGGGCGGGGGAAGAACCGGGGAGCTGTTTTTT
TRBV29-1	TRBJ1-2	.	.	CSVEAGANGYTF	TGCAGCGTTGAGGCGGGGGCGAATGGCTACACCTTC
TRBV4-1	TRBJ2-1	.	TRBD2	CASSQDIERGPEFF	TGCGCCAGCAGCCAAGATATTGAGCGGGGACCGGAGTTCTTC
TRBV5-8	TRBJ1-4	.	TRBD1	CASSWGQANEKLFF	TGTGCCAGCAGCTGGGGACAGGCTAATGAAAAACTGTTTTTT
TRBV30	TRBJ1-2	.	TRBD1	CAWRGPGTGGTYGYTF	TGTGCCTGGAGGGGTCCCGGGACAGGGGGGACCTATGGCTACACCTTC
TRBV5-1	TRBJ2-7	.	.	CASSNGDQREQYF	TGCGCCAGCAGTAACGGGGATCAGCGCGAGCAGTACTTC
TRBV6-2/TRBV6-3	TRBJ2-3	.	.	CASSYMAGFTDTQYF	TGTGCCAGCAGTTACATGGCAGGGTTCACAGATACGCAGTATTTT
TRBV6-5	TRBJ2-2	.	.	CASIYYTGELFF	TGTGCCAGCATATACTACACCGGGGAGCTGTTTTTT